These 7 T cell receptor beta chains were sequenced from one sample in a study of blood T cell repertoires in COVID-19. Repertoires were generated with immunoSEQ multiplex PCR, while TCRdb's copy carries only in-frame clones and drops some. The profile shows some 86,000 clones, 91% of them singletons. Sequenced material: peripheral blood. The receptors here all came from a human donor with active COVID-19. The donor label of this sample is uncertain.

The CDR3 sequence is CAADPGPGTGELFF. Written as DNA, the CDR3 is TGTGCCGCCGACCCGGGCCCGGGGACCGGGGAGCTGTTTTTT. This chain links TRBV24-1 with TRBJ2-2; tentatively, D is TRBD2 (5 bases). Per the germline V gene, CDR1 is KGHDR and CDR2 is SFDVKD. The CDR3 is 14 amino acids. Trimming shortened V by 12 bases and J by 5 bases, and 18 bases separated the two germline ends.

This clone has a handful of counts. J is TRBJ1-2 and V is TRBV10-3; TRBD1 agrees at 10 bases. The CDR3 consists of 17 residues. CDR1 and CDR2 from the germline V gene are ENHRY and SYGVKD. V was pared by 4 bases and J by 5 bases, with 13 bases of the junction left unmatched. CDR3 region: CAISGGTGTGAPYGYTF. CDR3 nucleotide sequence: TGTGCCATCAGTGGGGGAACCGGGACAGGGGCCCCTTATGGCTACACCTTC.

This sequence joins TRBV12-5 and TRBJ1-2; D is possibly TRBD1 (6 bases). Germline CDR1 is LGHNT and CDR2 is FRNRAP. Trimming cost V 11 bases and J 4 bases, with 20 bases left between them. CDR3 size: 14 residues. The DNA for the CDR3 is TGTGCTTCCCCGGATCGGGGGGCGGGCTATGGCTACACCTTC. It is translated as CASPDRGAGYGYTF.

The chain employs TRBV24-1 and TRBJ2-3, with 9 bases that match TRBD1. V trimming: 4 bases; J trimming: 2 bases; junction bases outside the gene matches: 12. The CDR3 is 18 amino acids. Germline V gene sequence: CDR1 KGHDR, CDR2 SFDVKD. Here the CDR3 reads CATSDPLRDRVTTDTQYF. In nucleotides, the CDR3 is TGTGCCACCAGTGACCCTCTCCGGGACAGGGTGACCACAGATACGCAGTATTTT.

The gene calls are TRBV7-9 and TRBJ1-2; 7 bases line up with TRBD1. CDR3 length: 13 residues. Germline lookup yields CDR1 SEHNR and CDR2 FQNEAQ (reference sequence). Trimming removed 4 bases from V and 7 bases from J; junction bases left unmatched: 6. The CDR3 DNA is TGTGCCAGCAGCTCAGGGGGAGCCTTTGGCTACACCTTC. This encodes CASSSGGAFGYTF.

The DNA of the CDR3 is TGTGCCAGCAGTGTAGACACCACCAATCAGCCCCAGCATTTT. Its protein is CASSVDTTNQPQHF. The chain combines TRBV6-8 with TRBJ1-5; no clear D. The CDR3 extends over 14 amino acids. Trimming shortened V by 5 bases and J by 3 bases, and 11 bases separated the two germline ends. Germline V gene sequence: CDR1 MNHGY, CDR2 SAAAGT.

CDR3 nucleotides: TGTGCCAGCAGTTTAGACAGCACACGAAGTCAGCCCCAGCATTTT. Protein product: CASSLDSTRSQPQHF. The chain recombines TRBV7-3 with TRBJ1-5, with TRBD1 as a possible D gene (5 bases). The CDR3 contains 15 residues. V was pared by 6 bases and J by 6 bases, with 18 bases between. Germline V gene data show CDR1 as SGHTA and CDR2 as FQGTGA.